Below are 3 T cell receptor beta chains sequenced from a single sample in a study of neurological immune-mediated disorders. TCRdb analysed the 5' RACE reads with MiXCR anew, one entry per CDR3 protein. The repertoire has about 20,000 distinct CDR3 sequences, 8.5% to 12% of them found once; the top ten carry about a fifth. Material: PBMCs. These receptors all stem from a woman aged 55-69 years with HTLV-1-associated myelopathy (HAM/TSP).

By frequency in the sample, this clonotype is medium-sized. This rearrangement joins TRBV20-1 to TRBJ1-2; unclear D gene. V was cut by 5 bases and J by 2 bases, with 6 bases left in between. The germline CDR1 and CDR2 sequences are DFQATT and SNEGSKA (reference sequence). The CDR3 contains 11 residues. The CDR3 is CSAPDNYGYTF. The CDR3 nucleotides are TGCAGTGCTCCGGACAACTATGGCTACACCTTC.

This clonotype was detected many times. The chain joins TRBV14 to TRBJ1-2; unclear D gene. With 0 bases removed from V and 2 bases from J, the gap between germline ends came to 10 bases. The CDR3 length is 15 residues. Germline V gene lookup returns CDR1 SGHDN and CDR2 FVKESK. The CDR3 here is CASSQDPQRNYGYTF. Written as DNA, the CDR3 is TGTGCCAGCAGCCAAGATCCACAGAGAAACTATGGCTACACCTTC.

This clonotype occurred many times. The rearrangement joins TRBV18 to TRBJ2-1; possibly TRBD2 for D (6 bases). The CDR3 is made up of 15 amino acids. Germline CDR1 reads KGHSH; CDR2 reads LQKENI. The V end lost 6 bases, the J end lost 8 bases, and 20 bases lay between the germline ends. CDR3 sequence: CASSRTVTRNHEQFF. Written as DNA, the CDR3 is TGTGCCAGCTCGCGGACTGTGACTAGAAACCATGAGCAGTTCTTC.